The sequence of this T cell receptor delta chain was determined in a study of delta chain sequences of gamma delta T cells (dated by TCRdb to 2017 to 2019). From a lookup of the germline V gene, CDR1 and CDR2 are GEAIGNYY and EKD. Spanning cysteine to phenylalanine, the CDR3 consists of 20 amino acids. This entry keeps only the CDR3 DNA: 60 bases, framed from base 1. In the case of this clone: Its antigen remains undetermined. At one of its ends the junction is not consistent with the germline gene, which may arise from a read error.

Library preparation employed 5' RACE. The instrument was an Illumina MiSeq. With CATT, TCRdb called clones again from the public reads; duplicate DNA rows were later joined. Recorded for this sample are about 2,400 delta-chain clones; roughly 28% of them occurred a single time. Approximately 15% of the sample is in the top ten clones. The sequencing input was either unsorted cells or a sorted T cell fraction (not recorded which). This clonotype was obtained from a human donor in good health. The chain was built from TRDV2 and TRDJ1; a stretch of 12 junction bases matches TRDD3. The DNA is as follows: TGTGCCTGTGAACCCCTGGGGGATACGCGACTGGAAAGACGCACCGATAAACTCATTTTT. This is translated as CACEPLGDTRLERRTDKLIF.